What follows are 21 T cell receptor beta chains derived from one specimen sequenced in a study of T-cell reconstitution after alpha-beta-depleted transplantation in children. Molecular barcoding with unique molecular identifiers was used for the TCRbeta library. MiXCR, applied by TCRdb to the PCR reads, yields one record per CDR3 protein. The sample records several thousand distinct CDR3 sequences, approximately 9.6% being singletons. The starting material was PBMCs, mostly from graft donor cells, obtained 180 days after TCRalphabeta/CD19-depleted stem cell transplant. The receptor set was obtained from a male patient aged 2 to 9 who had a stem cell transplant for acute lymphoblastic leukemia, so the T cells may come from the graft donor.

By sample fraction, this clonotype is medium-sized. This chain links TRBV5-1 with TRBJ2-2; D gene ambiguous. The V end was cut by 5 bases, the J end by 7 bases, with 6 bases between. The CDR3 runs to 11 residues. Germline-derived CDR1 and CDR2 are SGHRS and YFSETQ. The CDR3 region is CASRSGGELFF. Written as DNA, the CDR3 is TGCGCCAGCAGGAGTGGCGGGGAGCTGTTTTTT.

This clonotype has at least ten counts. The chain uses TRBV5-1 and TRBJ1-2, with no clear D. The CDR3 runs to 14 residues. From germline, CDR1 is SGHRS and CDR2 YFSETQ. The germline V and J ends were trimmed by 0 bases and 8 bases, with 14 bases remaining between them. The CDR3 spells CASSLEARVSGYTF. CDR3 DNA sequence: TGCGCCAGCAGCTTGGAGGCTAGGGTGAGCGGCTACACCTTC.

By share of the sample, this clonotype is medium-sized. J is TRBJ2-3 and V is TRBV5-6, with no clear D. Per the germline V gene, CDR1 is SGHDT and CDR2 is YYEEEE. The CDR3 runs 15 residues. Trimming took off 0 bases at V and 4 bases at J, with 12 bases between the two ends. The CDR3 region is CASSLAGLQADTQYF. CDR3 DNA: TGTGCCAGCAGCTTGGCCGGGTTGCAGGCAGATACGCAGTATTTT.

The chain carries TRBV7-9 and TRBJ2-7; D is undetermined. V shed 9 bases and J shed 6 bases, with 18 bases lying between them. Germline CDR1 is SEHNR and CDR2 is FQNEAQ (reference sequence). The CDR3 sequence is 13 residues long. The DNA for the CDR3 is TGTGCCAGGAGCCCCGGTGTCCGCTGCGAGCAGTACTTC. Protein product: CARSPGVRCEQYF.

In this sample, this clonotype turned up many times. The rearrangement links TRBV5-4 to TRBJ2-1; D gene ambiguous. CDR1 SGHNT and CDR2 YYREEE come from the germline V gene (reference sequence). The CDR3 is made up of 12 amino acids. Trimming took 4 bases from V and 5 from J, leaving 7 bases between them. The CDR3 DNA is TGTGCCAGCAGCCTGGACGACAATGAGCAGTTCTTC. Translating gives CASSLDDNEQFF.

J is TRBJ2-7 and V is TRBV7-9; D remains ambiguous. This CDR3 has 13 residues. Trimming removed 9 bases from V and 6 bases from J, with 18 bases in between. Germline-derived CDR1 and CDR2 are SEHNR and FQNEAQ (reference sequence). CDR3 in DNA: TGTGCCAGGAGCCCCGGTGGCCGCTGCGAGCAGTACTTC. This sequence encodes CARSPGGRCEQYF.

This chain connects TRBV4-2 to TRBJ2-7; TRBD1 agrees at 9 bases. Germline V gives CDR1 LGHNA, CDR2 YNFKEQ. The V and J ends lost 10 bases and 5 bases, in that order; junction bases with no gene match: 21. The CDR3 consists of 17 residues. This CDR3 is CAMGPVPGTGSPHEQYF. The DNA of the CDR3 is TGTGCCATGGGCCCGGTGCCCGGGACAGGGTCTCCCCACGAGCAGTACTTC.

This clonotype was counted many times. This rearrangement joins TRBV20-1 to TRBJ1-2; D is possibly TRBD1 (5 bases). V lost 6 bases to trimming and J lost 5 bases, with 19 bases between them. Germline V gene lookup returns CDR1 DFQATT and CDR2 SNEGSKA (reference sequence). The CDR3 length is 14 residues. Here the CDR3 reads CSARSRDFRYGYTF. The CDR3 region has the DNA TGCAGTGCCAGATCTAGGGACTTTAGATATGGCTACACCTTC.

This clonotype was counted ten times or more. The genes are TRBV19 and TRBJ2-1, with 7 positions matching TRBD2. The CDR3 loop spans 16 amino acids. Germline lookup yields CDR1 LNHDA and CDR2 SQIVND (reference sequence). V lost 2 bases to trimming and J lost 0 bases; unmatched junction nucleotides: 4. The CDR3 DNA is TGTGCCAGTAGTATAACGGGCGGGAGCTCCTACAATGAGCAGTTCTTC. Amino acid sequence: CASSITGGSSYNEQFF.

This clonotype was found many times. This chain uses TRBV19 with TRBJ2-7, with 11 bases aligning to TRBD2. CDR3 size: 16 residues. The germline CDR1 and CDR2 sequences are LNHDA and SQIVND (reference sequence). Trimming removed 9 bases from V and 3 bases from J; junction bases left unmatched: 13. In DNA, the CDR3 is TGTGCCAGCCAGAGCCTCACTAGCGGGAGTAACTACGAGCAGTACTTC. Protein product: CASQSLTSGSNYEQYF.

This clonotype counts as medium-sized. The chain joins TRBV7-8 to TRBJ2-7; 13 nucleotides line up with TRBD2. The CDR3 is 14 residues long. Germline CDR1 and CDR2: SGHVS and FQNEAQ. Losses at the gene ends were 3 bases for V and 8 bases for J; bases not matched to a gene: 4. The CDR3 bases are TGTGCCAGCAGCTTCGGGACTAGCGGGACCCAGCAGTACTTC. It encodes CASSFGTSGTQQYF.

By share, this clonotype counts as medium-sized. This sequence joins TRBV6-5 and TRBJ2-3; D unresolved. From germline, CDR1 is MNHEY and CDR2 SVGAGI. The V end lost 5 bases, the J end lost 1 base, and 19 bases lay between the germline ends. CDR3 size: 17 residues. The CDR3 DNA reads as TGTGCCAGCAGTCCCAACTGGGCGAGAAGGGGCACAGATACGCAGTATTTT. Translated, it gives CASSPNWARRGTDTQYF.

The genes are TRBV19 and TRBJ1-1; 8 nucleotides match TRBD1. V lost 9 bases, J lost 3 bases, and 6 bases stayed unmatched. CDR3 size: 13 residues. Germline lookup yields CDR1 LNHDA and CDR2 SQIVND (reference sequence). Here the CDR3 reads CARDRAYDTEAFF. The CDR3 coding sequence is TGTGCCAGGGACAGGGCCTATGACACTGAAGCTTTCTTT.

The chain uses TRBV5-1 and TRBJ2-3, with 9 bases fitting TRBD1. J lost 0 bases, V lost 3 bases, and 5 bases had no gene match. CDR1 SGHRS and CDR2 YFSETQ come from the germline V gene. This CDR3 has 16 amino acids. The CDR3 DNA reads TGCGCCAGCAGCTCCGGGACAGGGCGTAGCACAGATACGCAGTATTTT. Residues: CASSSGTGRSTDTQYF.

This clonotype was picked up many times. The chain links TRBV20-1 to TRBJ2-7, with D possibly TRBD1 on 5 matching bases. The CDR3 has 15 amino acids. V lost 3 bases, J lost 0 bases, and 15 bases lay in between. Germline V gene sequence: CDR1 DFQATT, CDR2 SNEGSKA (reference sequence). CDR3 residues: CSARAKGQSSYEQYF. The CDR3 DNA follows: TGCAGTGCTAGGGCTAAGGGGCAGAGCTCCTACGAGCAGTACTTC.

By share, this clonotype counts as medium-sized (0.01 to 0.1%). The rearrangement uses TRBV7-2 and TRBJ1-2, with TRBD1 matching over 8 bases. J gave up 3 bases and V 3 bases, and 0 bases lay outside the gene matches. The CDR3 length is 13 residues. Germline CDR1 SGHTA, CDR2 FQGNSA. The CDR3 DNA follows: TGTGCCAGCAGCTTGGACAGGGACTATGGCTACACCTTC. It codes for CASSLDRDYGYTF.

This clonotype showed up many times. The chain joins TRBV7-9 to TRBJ2-5; possible D gene TRBD2, 6 bases. Looked up from germline, CDR1 is SEHNR and CDR2 is FQNEAQ (reference sequence). V lost 4 bases, J lost 5 bases, and 14 bases lay in between. The CDR3 totals 14 residues. In DNA form, the CDR3 reads TGTGCCAGCAGCTCGGGACTCCGCAAGGAGACCCAGTACTTC. Residues: CASSSGLRKETQYF.

This clonotype occurred many times. This chain uses TRBV7-9 with TRBJ2-1; 13 bases agree with TRBD2. Germline trimming cut 5 bases from V and 6 bases from J; bases unmatched to any gene: 7. In germline, CDR1 is SEHNR, CDR2 FQNEAQ (reference sequence). The CDR3 extends over 16 amino acids. The CDR3 loop is CASSPRTSGRVNEQFF. CDR3 nucleotides: TGTGCCAGCAGCCCCCGGACTAGCGGGAGAGTCAATGAGCAGTTCTTC.

This clonotype was seen many times. V and J are TRBV10-3 and TRBJ2-1, with 9 bases fitting TRBD2. CDR3 length: 15 residues. Unmatched junction bases numbered 7, after V lost 6 bases and J lost 4 bases. In germline, CDR1 is ENHRY, CDR2 SYGVKD. CDR3 in amino acids: CAISDLAGEYNEQFF. The CDR3 nucleotides read TGTGCCATCAGCGACTTAGCGGGAGAGTACAATGAGCAGTTCTTC.

A few counts support this clonotype. CDR3 region: CASSLAFSPLYGYTF. The CDR3 coding sequence is TGTGCCAGCAGCTTAGCATTCTCCCCGCTCTATGGCTACACCTTC. The rearrangement links TRBV7-9 to TRBJ1-2, with D hard to call. From germline, CDR1 is SEHNR and CDR2 FQNEAQ (reference sequence). The ends were cut back, 0 bases at V and 4 bases at J, with 12 bases in the middle. The CDR3 has 15 amino acids.

This clonotype was picked up many times. The V gene is TRBV11-3, the J gene TRBJ2-3; 10 bases match TRBD2. CDR1 and CDR2 (germline): SGHNT, YENEEA. The CDR3 is made up of 16 amino acids. V lost 5 bases to trimming and J lost 2 bases; unmatched junction nucleotides: 7. The CDR3 protein is CASSPLAGPHTDTQYF. DNA for the CDR3: TGTGCCAGCAGCCCACTAGCGGGACCTCACACAGATACGCAGTATTTT.